This T cell receptor (beta chain) was captured by sequencing in a study of cytomegalovirus exposure and HLA in healthy donors. Study information: Of the donors genotyped, several hundred in all, 75% to 85% fell in the Caucasian-associated ancestry cluster.

This CDR3 has 13 amino acids. After removal of 6 bases from V and 0 bases from J, the junction contained 5 bases not matched to a gene. Germline CDR1 reads SQVTM; CDR2 reads ANQGSEA. About this clone itself: Its antigen is not identified.

PCR used 60 Vbeta primers and 13 Jbeta primers. Clones were sequenced by immunoSEQ multiplex PCR, and TCRdb holds only the in-frame ones, with some missing. Of over 140,000 clones in the sample, almost 85% are singletons; the top ten hold approximately 1.5%. General study findings and limits: After further analysis at a later stage, 16,951 TCR beta sequences were associated with HLA alleles at 0.05 false discovery rate. The dataset shows that most TCR sequences were rare, while some public TCRs occurred in many donors. A missense variant in DCLRE1C was later tied to TCR beta V- and J-gene trimming.

The source of this sequence is a man aged 25 to 45 in good health and CMV-seropositive. Sequencing used PBMCs. The chain employs TRBV29-1 and TRBJ2-7; 7 bases line up with TRBD2. The CDR3 sequence: CSVTGTNSYEQYF. As DNA, the CDR3 is TGCAGCGTAACCGGGACTAACTCCTACGAGCAGTACTTC.